Below, 2 T cell receptor beta chains from the same sample are listed, as sequenced in a study of tumor-infiltrating lymphocytes in primary liver carcinoma. The study extracted blood RNA from unsorted whole blood and also extracted germline DNA. Production of TCR beta cDNA used 400 to 650 ng total RNA together with a constant-region primer. Libraries covering TCR beta were generated through three nested multiplex PCR rounds (using a slightly modified ARM-PCR). PCR rounds one and two used TRBV1-TRBV30 forward primers with a C-beta reverse primer for approximately 11 cycles each. MiXCR, applied by TCRdb to the multiplex PCR reads, yields one record per CDR3 protein. The sample lists about 310,000 distinct CDR3 sequences, more than 55% occurring once. The sequenced material came from peripheral blood. The source is a woman in her 30s with primary liver carcinoma and hepatitis B virus infection.

The chain recombines TRBV12-3 or TRBV12-4 with TRBJ1-3, with unresolved D. This CDR3 has 14 residues. Trimming left V 8 bases short and J 0 bases short, with 11 bases between. CDR3 DNA sequence: TGTGCCAGCCTAGGAGGTCCCTCTGGAAACACCATATATTTT. It yields the protein CASLGGPSGNTIYF.

As to this clonotype: This CDR3 fails to terminate in the conserved phenylalanine or tryptophan, so it likely reflects a read error. The chain has TRBV29-1 and TRBJ2-5; TRBD2 agrees at 9 bases. Germline V gives CDR1 SQVTM, CDR2 ANQGSEA. The CDR3 loop spans 14 amino acids. V was clipped by 4 bases and J by 5 bases; unmatched bases: 8. CDR3 bases: TGCAGCGTTGCAATAGCGGGAGTTCTCGAGACCCAGTACTAC. This codes for CSVAIAGVLETQYY.